The sequence of this T cell receptor (beta chain) was determined in a study of blood T cell repertoires in COVID-19. Study at large: Researchers got acute and convalescent COVID-19 samples from the United States, Italy and Spain. The analysed material was cDNA or gDNA that came from T cells, B-cell-depleted T cells, or PBMCs.

Authors' analysis steps: Amplification with reference gene primers provided the estimates of nucleated cell counts. Only in-frame clones appear in the TCRdb table, and some are missing; sequencing was by immunoSEQ multiplex PCR. The V and J calls and clone size come from that table; D and trimming were worked out from the DNA. Among around 300,000 clones listed, roughly 90% were seen once. Germline V gene data show CDR1 as LGHDT and CDR2 as YNNKEL (reference sequence). The CDR3 covers 16 residues. Trimming at V came to 6 bases and at J to 2 bases, leaving 9 bases not matched to a gene. The count of this clone is one.

The chain is built from TRBV3-1 (or the pseudogene TRBV3-2) and TRBJ2-7, with 11 positions matching TRBD2. Sequencing was performed on peripheral blood. This TCR derives from a man aged 45-65 years with acute or convalescent COVID-19. DNA of the CDR3: TGTGCCAGCAGACCTAGCGGGGGGACGAGAACCTACGAGCAGTACTTC. This translates into CASRPSGGTRTYEQYF.